The sequence of this T cell receptor beta chain was determined in a study of T cells in Graves' hyperthyroidism and ophthalmopathy. Overall study context: The initial diagnosis was the point when peripheral blood was collected, ahead of any treatment.

This clonotype turned up a few times. Amplification yielded TCR beta CDR3 regions, with RNA transcripts as the source. The HTBI set primed first-round TCR CDR3 RT-PCR. TCRdb redid the calling of the multiplex PCR reads with MiXCR, one entry per CDR3 protein. The sample contains about 520,000 distinct CDR3 sequences, around 21% of which appear only once. Graves' hyperthyroidism was deemed stable absent ophthalmopathy progression within 18 months. Exclusions: uncontrolled infection, other autoimmune disease, pregnancy, lactation. The PBMCs studied were ones that came from about 10 ml fresh peripheral blood. The CDR3 consists of 15 residues. Trimming removed 7 bases from V and 2 bases from J, with 16 bases in between. CDR1 LNHDA and CDR2 SQIVND come from the germline V gene (reference sequence).

Sequenced input: blood. The sequence was obtained from a man younger than 35 with Graves' hyperthyroidism. The chain combines TRBV19 with TRBJ2-3, with D tentatively TRBD2 (5 bases). CDR3 amino acids: CASTRLAGLTDTQYF. CDR3 bases: TGTGCCAGTACTCGACTCGCGGGCCTCACAGATACGCAGTATTTT. Full variable domain (missing parts from reference TRBV19 and TRBJ2-3): DGGITQSPKYLFRKEGQNVTLSCEQNLNHDAMYWYRQDPGQGLRLIYYSQIVNDFQKGDIAEGYSVSREKKESFPLTVTSAQKNPTAFYLCASTRLAGLTDTQYFGPGTRLTVL.